This T cell receptor beta chain was recovered during a study of CD8+ T cells in alopecia areata. V was pared by 0 bases and J by 9 bases, with 12 bases between. Germline CDR1 is SQVTM and CDR2 is ANQGSEA. The CDR3 contains 13 residues. The authors extracted RNA and reverse transcribed it into cDNA as the sequencing template. The assay was immunoSEQ multiplex PCR, and TCRdb's table has in-frame clones only and misses some. The sample lists 90,000 to 150,000 clones, roughly two fifths occurring once. The sequence was collected from a human donor with alopecia areata. Sequencing input: CD4+ T cells sorted from blood. This chain connects TRBV29-1 to TRBJ1-5, with a possible D match to TRBD1 (5 bases). Here the CDR3 DNA reads TGCAGCGTTGAAGAAGGGCAGGGTTTGCCCCAGCATTTT. Translating gives CSVEEGQGLPQHF.